What follows are 23 T cell receptor beta chains derived from one specimen sequenced in a study of identifying expanded T cells in peripheral blood. Assay used: immunoSEQ multiplex PCR; TCRdb lists only in-frame clones, some missing. The repertoire holds around 78,000 clones, with 70% to 90% as singletons. Sequencing used blood. Receptors originate from a person aged 18 to 70 in good health.

J is TRBJ1-1 and V is TRBV4-2; no clear D. With 0 bases removed from V and 5 bases from J, the gap between germline ends came to 7 bases. The V gene's germline CDR1 is LGHNA and CDR2 YNFKEQ. CDR3 length equals 13 residues. DNA of the CDR3: TGTGCCAGCAGCCAAGATTCGGGGACTGAAGCTTTCTTT. It is translated as CASSQDSGTEAFF.

The V call is TRBV9, the J call TRBJ2-1; D perhaps matches TRBD1 (6 bases). In germline, CDR1 is SGDLS, CDR2 YYNGEE. The CDR3 is 16 residues long. Trimming took 0 bases from V and 4 from J, leaving 14 bases between them. This chain's CDR3 is CASSVGQGPPYNEQFF. In DNA, the CDR3 is TGTGCCAGCAGCGTAGGTCAGGGGCCGCCGTACAATGAGCAGTTCTTC.

The V call is TRBV5-4, the J call TRBJ2-5; 11 nucleotides line up with TRBD2. The CDR3 runs 15 residues. Germline assignment: CDR1 SGHNT and CDR2 YYREEE (reference sequence). J gave up 1 base and V 4 bases, and 3 bases lay outside the gene matches. As DNA, the CDR3 is TGTGCCAGCAGCCCTGGGACTAGCGGCCAAGAGACCCAGTACTTC. This gives the protein CASSPGTSGQETQYF.

The chain carries TRBV28 and TRBJ2-1, with 9 bases aligning to TRBD1. This CDR3 region has 15 residues. Germline V lookup: CDR1 MDHEN, CDR2 SYDVKM. V was pared by 6 bases and J by 6 bases, with 9 bases of the junction left unmatched. CDR3 DNA: TGTGCCAGCAGCCCTTGGACAGGGGAGAGCAATGAGCAGTTCTTC. Translated, it gives CASSPWTGESNEQFF.

This clone was detected a few times. The chain's CDR3 is CASSRQGAYTEAFF. The CDR3 nucleotides are TGTGCCAGCAGTAGGCAGGGGGCATACACTGAAGCTTTCTTT. This chain joins TRBV5-5 and TRBJ1-1, with 8 positions matching TRBD1. Germline loops: CDR1 SGHKS, CDR2 YYEKEE (reference sequence). This CDR3 spans 14 amino acids. V lost 5 bases and J lost 3; bases outside the gene matches: 6.

The chain combines TRBV30 with TRBJ1-1; D possibly corresponds to TRBD1 (6 bases). Germline CDR1 reads GTSNPN; CDR2 reads SVGIG (reference sequence). V was shortened by 4 bases and J by 4 bases, with 10 bases between the two germline ends. The CDR3 is made up of 12 amino acids. CDR3 in amino acids: CAWTQQGTEAFF. In DNA, the CDR3 is TGTGCCTGGACACAACAGGGCACTGAAGCTTTCTTT.

The rearrangement joins TRBV11-2 to TRBJ2-7, with a weak D call TRBD2 (5 bases). Germline V gene sequence: CDR1 SGHAT, CDR2 FQNNGV. Trimming removed 5 bases at V and 7 bases at J, with 9 bases between. CDR3 length: 11 amino acids. The CDR3 region is CASSHREEQYF. The DNA for the CDR3 is TGTGCCAGCAGCCACCGGGAAGAGCAGTACTTC.

V usage is TRBV30 and J usage is TRBJ1-1; D is uncertain. This CDR3 has 13 amino acids. The ends were cut back, 0 bases at V and 4 bases at J, with 9 bases in the middle. The V gene's germline CDR1 is GTSNPN and CDR2 SVGIG (reference sequence). As DNA, the CDR3 is TGTGCCTGGAGTGTCGGGGAAGGCACTGAAGCTTTCTTT. Protein sequence: CAWSVGEGTEAFF.

The gene calls are TRBV7-2 and TRBJ1-5; D remains ambiguous. Trimming cost V 2 bases and J 5 bases, with 10 bases left between them. Germline CDR1 reads SGHTA; CDR2 reads FQGNSA. This CDR3 is 14 amino acids long. The CDR3 loop is CASSLSRGDQPQHF. The CDR3 region has the DNA TGTGCCAGCAGCTTATCGAGAGGAGATCAGCCCCAGCATTTT.

This clone was counted only a few times. This chain links TRBV11-3 with TRBJ2-7, with TRBD2 matching 10 bases. The CDR3 length is 15 residues. The trim removed 4 bases at V and 5 bases at J, leaving 8 bases unmatched. Germline V gives CDR1 SGHNT, CDR2 YENEEA. CDR3 in DNA: TGTGCCAGCAGCTCTAGCGGGGGAAATCTACACGAGCAGTACTTC. This encodes CASSSSGGNLHEQYF.

The chain has TRBV28 and TRBJ2-7; D ambiguous. Germline-derived CDR1 and CDR2 are MDHEN and SYDVKM. The CDR3 is 13 residues long. V lost 6 bases, J lost 1 base, and 10 bases lay in between. The CDR3: CASSLRSSYEQYF. In DNA, the CDR3 is TGTGCCAGCAGCCTTCGCAGTTCCTACGAGCAGTACTTC.

Comment on this clone: A junction boundary mismatches the germline segment, possibly from a read error. The CDR3 is CASSRGTGEETQYF. Written as DNA, the CDR3 is TGCGCCAGCAGCCGGGGGACAGGTGAAGAAACCCAGTACTTC. This chain joins TRBV5-1 and TRBJ2-5; TRBD1 agrees at 8 bases. This CDR3 has 14 amino acids. The V gene's germline CDR1 is SGHRS and CDR2 YFSETQ.

V is TRBV6-5 and J is TRBJ2-2, with 7 bases identical to TRBD2. The CDR3 is 14 amino acids. Looked up from germline, CDR1 is MNHEY and CDR2 is SVGAGI. The trim removed 5 bases at V and 5 bases at J, leaving 5 bases unmatched. CDR3 amino acids: CASSRGVETGELFF. CDR3 in DNA: TGTGCCAGCAGTCGGGGGGTAGAGACCGGGGAGCTGTTTTTT.

The chain combines TRBV19 with TRBJ2-1; D perhaps matches TRBD2 (6 bases). Germline V gene lookup returns CDR1 LNHDA and CDR2 SQIVND (reference sequence). The CDR3 runs 17 residues. Trimming cost V 4 bases and J 0 bases, with 16 bases left between them. The CDR3 DNA sequence: TGTGCCAGTAGTACACGGGGGATGTGGGACTCCTACAATGAGCAGTTCTTC. Its protein product is CASSTRGMWDSYNEQFF.

This chain joins TRBV6-6 and TRBJ1-5; no definite D call. Germline V gene sequence: CDR1 MNHNY, CDR2 SVGAGI (reference sequence). V dropped 5 bases and J dropped 1 base, with 12 bases sitting between them. This CDR3 is 15 amino acids long. CDR3 sequence reads: CASSGIGSSNQPQHF. CDR3 nucleotide sequence: TGTGCCAGCAGTGGGATTGGGTCGAGCAATCAGCCCCAGCATTTT.

This chain links TRBV2 with TRBJ2-3; no reliable D call. Per the germline V gene, CDR1 is SNHLY and CDR2 is FYNNEI. Deletions cut 6 bases from V and 2 bases from J, with 12 bases between. The CDR3 totals 14 residues. Here the CDR3 reads CASRRVADTDTQYF. In nucleotides, the CDR3 is TGTGCCAGCAGAAGGGTGGCGGACACAGATACGCAGTATTTT.

The rearrangement uses TRBV9 and TRBJ2-1; TRBD2 might be the D (5 bases). The germline CDR1 and CDR2 sequences are SGDLS and YYNGEE. Trimming cost V 2 bases and J 2 bases, with 14 bases left between them. The CDR3 totals 16 residues. CDR3 amino acids: CASSVSGEPAYNEQFF. The CDR3 nucleotides read TGTGCCAGCAGCGTGAGCGGAGAGCCAGCCTACAATGAGCAGTTCTTC. Based on the CDR3 plus reference TRBV9 and TRBJ2-1, the full variable domain is DSGVTQTPKHLITATGQRVTLRCSPRSGDLSVYWYQQSLDQGLQFLIQYYNGEERAKGNILERFSAQQFPDLHSELNLSSLELGDSALYFCASSVSGEPAYNEQFFGPGTRLTVL.

There are a few counts of this clone. The chain recombines TRBV7-9 with TRBJ2-1, with TRBD1 matching over 7 bases. With 3 bases clipped from V and 4 bases from J, the junction kept 3 bases outside the gene matches. The CDR3 sequence is 14 residues long. Germline-derived CDR1 and CDR2 are SEHNR and FQNEAQ (reference sequence). Here the CDR3 DNA reads TGTGCCAGCAGCTTCTGGACAGGATACAATGAGCAGTTCTTC. Translation: CASSFWTGYNEQFF.

CDR3 protein: CASRETGGPHQPQHF. CDR3 DNA: TGTGCCAGCCGAGAAACAGGGGGACCCCATCAGCCCCAGCATTTT. The chain employs TRBV28 and TRBJ1-5, with 8 bases matching TRBD1. The junction had 11 bases not matched to a gene; V was cut back by 8 bases and J by 5 bases. This CDR3 region has 15 residues. Germline CDR1 is MDHEN and CDR2 is SYDVKM.

The V gene is TRBV5-1, the J gene TRBJ2-6, with D unresolved. The CDR3 extends over 16 amino acids. V lost 1 base to trimming and J lost 0 bases, with 8 bases between them. The germline CDR1 and CDR2 sequences are SGHRS and YFSETQ. The CDR3 protein is CASSLYESSGANVLTF. In nucleotides, the CDR3 is TGCGCCAGCAGCTTGTATGAGAGCTCTGGGGCCAACGTCCTGACTTTC.

The V gene is TRBV19, the J gene TRBJ2-6; D assignment may be TRBD1 or TRBD2 (5 bases each). Germline V CDR1 and CDR2: LNHDA, SQIVND (reference sequence). Trimming stripped 4 bases from V and 0 bases from J, with 16 bases between. CDR3 length: 18 residues. The CDR3 nucleotides are TGTGCCAGTAGTACTACCGGGACGGGGAGCTCTGGGGCCAACGTCCTGACTTTC. This codes for CASSTTGTGSSGANVLTF.

The chain is built from TRBV11-2 and TRBJ2-3, with 8 positions matching TRBD2. This CDR3 has 16 residues. Per the germline V gene, CDR1 is SGHAT and CDR2 is FQNNGV. Trimming took 5 bases from V and 1 from J; bases not matched to a gene: 8. The CDR3 DNA reads as TGTGCCAGCAGCCGTCGGGAGGGCAGGGGCACAGATACGCAGTATTTT. This gives the protein CASSRREGRGTDTQYF.

V gene TRBV19 combines with J gene TRBJ1-5; perhaps TRBD1 as D (5 bases). This CDR3 spans 14 amino acids. Germline V gene lookup returns CDR1 LNHDA and CDR2 SQIVND (reference sequence). The ends were cut back, 2 bases at V and 7 bases at J, with 12 bases in the middle. The CDR3 DNA follows: TGTGCCAGTAGTATAATGGGGGGGAGGCAGCCCCAGCATTTT. Its protein is CASSIMGGRQPQHF.